This T cell receptor beta chain was sequenced for a study of blood T cell repertoires in COVID-19. Study overall: The United States, Italy and Spain were the sources of the acute and convalescent COVID-19 samples.

Trimming took off 5 bases at V and 0 bases at J, with 13 bases between the two ends. The CDR3 has 15 amino acids. Germline V lookup: CDR1 PRHDT, CDR2 FYEKMQ (reference sequence). In the study's own analysis: Nucleated cell counts were estimated from reference gene primer amplification. Generated by immunoSEQ multiplex PCR, the TCRdb table keeps only in-frame clones and is missing some. V and J calls and clone size are given by that table; D and trimming were obtained from the DNA. The sample lists about 320,000 clones; almost 85% were seen once. The TCR originated in a human donor in a cohort sampled during active COVID-19. Sequencing was done on a sample of peripheral blood. The chain couples TRBV13 to TRBJ1-1, with D tentatively TRBD1 (6 bases). CDR3 DNA: TGTGCCAGCAGCCCGGAGACAGGCTTGAACACTGAAGCTTTCTTT. As protein: CASSPETGLNTEAFF.